This T cell receptor beta chain was profiled in a study of cytomegalovirus exposure and HLA in healthy donors. Study-wide context: Early released data had around 88 million unique TCRs, all coming from HLA-typed donors.

Primers included in the PCR were 60 Vbeta and 13 Jbeta primers. Data came from immunoSEQ multiplex PCR; TCRdb stores just in-frame clones and leaves some out. The sample lists roughly 150,000 clones, roughly 74% occurring once. Sequenced: PBMCs. The TCR originated in a man between 18 and 35 years old in good health and CMV-seropositive.

Here the CDR3 reads CASHQGPRRYF. CDR3 DNA sequence: TGTGCAAGTCACCAGGGGCCTAGGCGGTACTTC. V gene TRBV12-2 combines with J gene TRBJ2-4; the table's D call, TRBD1, was not checked against the DNA. TRBV12-2 constitutes a pseudogene. The CDR3 length is 11 residues.